The text below deals with one TCR beta chain. Its antigen remains unidentified. Base qualities are missing; no much larger clone stands one base away. This sample was taken from a study of CD8+CD57+ T cells in acquired aplastic anemia (dated by TCRdb to the late 2010s). Notes on the research overall: On average, sorted CD4+ and CD8+ cells yielded 3.2 ug of extracted DNA, with a range of 0.2 to 27.4 ug. A CD8+CD57+ expansion meant a frequency higher than the mean frequency seen in healthy subjects. Overall results and qualifications from the work: Approximately 31 CD8+ CDR3 sequences were found in both patients and controls but appeared to be highly expressed in patients and within the immunodominant clones of the patients. Between patients and healthy controls, no significant difference in CD8+ Simpson's diversity was found (P=0.060).

Flow cytometry had shown CD8+CD57+ cell expansion in the patients selected for sequencing. All patients had severe acquired aplastic anemia diagnosed by International Study of Aplastic Anemia and Agranulocytosis and Camitta criteria. At the time blood was sampled, none of the patients had received any therapy. In this study, sorted CD4+ and CD8+ T cells from the blood of healthy subjects and of severe aplastic anemia patients had their TCR repertoires deep-sequenced. In the USA, patient enrollment took place under clinicaltrials.gov protocols 00001620, 01623167, 00001397, 00071045, 00081523 and 00961064. Ficoll-Paque density gradient centrifugation was used to isolate peripheral blood mononuclear cells. Before DNA extraction, CD4+ and CD8+ T cells were sorted with FACS or magnetic beads. TCR beta VDJ combination and CDR3 sequence profiling used genomic DNA as the template. An Illumina HiSeq 2000 was the platform used for TCR repertoire sequencing. In the original analysis: TRBV/TRBJ rearrangement plots, CDR3 size and DJ length profiles, and Simpson's diversity index were used to assess repertoires. The most abundant DNA sequence in the deep sequencing data was defined as the immunodominant clone. CDR3 amino acid sequences were screened for sharing across subjects and compared with published repertoires and the VDJdb database. TCRdb reran the public reads through fastp at Q25 and MiXCR, keeping productive beta chains. Every distinct CDR3 protein forms one entry, paired with its most common genes and DNA. TCRdb's processing, not the authors' own work, is the source of the V and J calls. The sample has 75,000 to 100,000 distinct CDR3 sequences on record, 55% to 80% of them singletons. The top ten clones comprise approximately 60% of the sample.

From cysteine to phenylalanine, the CDR3 is 11 amino acids long. Of the read, only the CDR3 DNA is kept; its 33 bases are in frame from base 1. Trimming at the junction amounts to 3 bases on V and 2 bases on J, and the germline ends lie 3 bases apart. The germline V gene (reference sequence) gives CDR1 as DFQATT and CDR2 as SNEGSKA. The sequence is built from TRBV20-1 and TRBJ2-3; no confident D gene assignment can be made. Specimen: sorted CD4+, CD8+, or CD8+CD57+ T cells (not recorded which) from PBMCs. The sequence derives from a human donor with aplastic anemia. The CDR3 region has the sequence CSARHTDTQYF. The DNA sequence is TGCAGTGCTAGGCACACAGATACGCAGTATTTT.